The entry that follows covers one T cell receptor beta chain sequence. Its cognate antigen is unknown. Here immunoSEQ multiplex PCR was the method, and the copy in TCRdb shows in-frame clones only, minus some. The table lists hundreds of thousands of clones, roughly 96% of them singletons. The entry originates in a study of shared clonotypes between healthy human individuals. General study findings and limits: With a few donors compared, around 5% of naive CD4 clonotypes were shared.

In the naive CD8 group, cells lacked CD45RO and were positively selected for CCR7, so terminally differentiated effector memory CD45RA+ cells were left out. The germline CDR1 and CDR2 sequences are SGHRS and YFSETQ. The CDR3 contains 15 residues. J gave up 6 bases and V 3 bases, and 11 bases lay outside the gene matches. The sequencing input was naive CD8+ T cells sorted from blood. The chain recombines TRBV5-1 with TRBJ2-7, with 8 bases aligning to TRBD2. The receptor's source is a woman in her 30s in good health. The CDR3 protein is CASSSPHGGVGEQYF. CDR3 DNA sequence: TGCGCCAGCAGCTCCCCTCACGGGGGGGTTGGCGAGCAGTACTTC.